Listed below are T cell receptor beta chains from one sample, sequenced in a study of blood T cell repertoires in COVID-19. Method: immunoSEQ multiplex PCR; TCRdb's copy keeps in-frame clones and lacks some. The sample holds 400,000 to 450,000 clones; about 87% are singletons and the top ten take roughly 12%. Specimen: peripheral blood. Every receptor here comes from a woman aged 50 to 60 with COVID-19, enrolled during active disease. Both conserved end residues are part of each CDR3. A D gene is named only where the DNA matches it firmly.

cdr3_aa cdr3_nt v_call d_call j_call
CASSYRGDYGYTF TGTGCCAGTAGTTACAGGGGGGACTATGGCTACACCTTC TRBV19 TRBD1 TRBJ1-2
CASSLKPGQVYGYTF TGTGCCAGCAGCTTAAAGCCGGGACAGGTTTACGGCTACACCTTC TRBV7-2 TRBD1 TRBJ1-2
CASSYRGQVHGYTF TGTGCCAGCAGTTACCGCGGACAGGTCCATGGCTACACCTTC TRBV6-5 TRBD1 TRBJ1-2
CASSLGYSSSYEQYF TGTGCCAGCAGCTTAGGGTACAGTAGCTCCTACGAGCAGTACTTC TRBV7-2 . TRBJ2-7
CASKTGGTEAFF TGTGCCAGCAAGACAGGGGGCACTGAAGCTTTCTTT TRBV2 TRBD1 TRBJ1-1
CASSMWPGGYTF TGTGCCAGCAGCATGTGGCCGGGTGGCTACACCTTC TRBV11-3 . TRBJ1-2
CASGSVGRGTEAFF TGTGCTAGTGGTTCGGTCGGCAGGGGCACTGAAGCTTTCTTT TRBV12-5 . TRBJ1-1
CASSPRTGKPYEQYF TGCGCCAGCAGCCCCCGGACAGGGAAGCCCTACGAGCAGTACTTC TRBV5-1 TRBD1 TRBJ2-7
CASSFVGGSIYGYTF TGTGCCAGCAGTTTTGTTGGGGGCAGTATCTATGGCTACACCTTC TRBV28 . TRBJ1-2
CASSPANDRGGFLAKNIQYF TGTGCCAGCTCACCGGCGAACGACAGGGGCGGATTCTTAGCCAAAAACATTCAGTACTTC TRBV18 TRBD1 TRBJ2-4
CASSFSGSETQYF TGTGCCAGCAGCTTCTCAGGTTCCGAGACCCAGTACTTC TRBV7-3 . TRBJ2-5
CASGDNTYTEAFF TGCGCCAGCGGGGACAACACATATACTGAAGCTTTCTTT TRBV5-1 . TRBJ1-1
CASSHITGGRTEAFF TGTGCCAGCAGCCATATAACAGGGGGCCGCACTGAAGCTTTCTTT TRBV4-2 TRBD1 TRBJ1-1
CSLRGGTEQFF TGCAGCCTGCGGGGCGGGACTGAGCAGTTCTTC TRBV29-1 . TRBJ2-1
CASIGREAFF TGTGCCAGCATCGGCAGGGAAGCTTTCTTT TRBV28 . TRBJ1-1
CSVSGQGGSTGELFF TGCAGCGTCAGTGGACAGGGTGGTTCCACCGGGGAGCTGTTTTTT TRBV29-1 TRBD1 TRBJ2-2
CASSLQMNTEAFF TGCGCCAGCAGCTTGCAGATGAACACTGAAGCTTTCTTT TRBV5-1 . TRBJ1-1
CASSLPGGSYEQYF TGTGCCAGCAGTTTGCCAGGGGGCAGCTACGAGCAGTACTTC TRBV28 TRBD1 TRBJ2-7
CASREGNTEAFF TGTGCCAGCAGAGAGGGGAACACTGAAGCTTTCTTT TRBV6-6 . TRBJ1-1
CASGERGYNEQFF TGTGCCAGCGGAGAGCGGGGCTACAATGAGCAGTTCTTC TRBV5-4 TRBD2 TRBJ2-1
CASSKDRVGQPQHF TGTGCCAGCAGCAAGGACAGGGTCGGTCAGCCCCAGCATTTT TRBV21-1 . TRBJ1-5
CASGLRAGRNNEQFF TGTGCTAGTGGTTTAAGGGCGGGGCGGAACAATGAGCAGTTCTTC TRBV12-5 . TRBJ2-1
CAWSVLKDRGYTF TGTGCCTGGAGTGTACTAAAGGATAGGGGCTACACCTTC TRBV30 . TRBJ1-2
CASSQGGGGDTGELFF TGTGCCAGCAGCCAAGGTGGCGGGGGGGACACCGGGGAGCTGTTTTTT TRBV3-1/TRBV3-2 TRBD2 TRBJ2-2
CASGLGGRVPYEQYF TGTGCTAGTGGTTTGGGGGGCAGGGTCCCCTACGAGCAGTACTTC TRBV12-5 . TRBJ2-7